This TCR beta chain was retrieved from a study of yellow fever vaccine responses in identical twins. The study, taken as a whole, reports: It has been reported that, in twins, the vaccine T cell response seemed partly convergent and partly personalized.

On this clonotype itself: Its antigen is not identified.

MiXCR, run by TCRdb on the RT-PCR reads, gives a single entry per CDR3 protein. The table records 2,500 to 3,500 distinct CDR3 sequences, approximately 90% of them present only once. Trimming removed 1 base from V and 2 bases from J, with 12 bases in between. The CDR3 is 16 amino acids. The germline CDR1 and CDR2 sequences are SGHAT and FQNNGV. This sample comprised T cells from blood (PBMCs), unsorted or a sorted subset (not recorded which), obtained before or after yellow fever vaccination (not recorded which). The receptor comes from a female donor who received the yellow fever vaccine. The chain employs TRBV11-2 and TRBJ2-1; D is uncertain. The CDR3 loop reads CASSLVASGAYNEQFF. The CDR3 DNA reads as TGTGCCAGCAGCTTAGTGGCCTCTGGCGCCTACAATGAGCAGTTCTTC. Complete variable domain (other parts from reference TRBV11-2 and TRBJ2-1): EAGVAQSPRYKIIEKRQSVAFWCNPISGHATLYWYQQILGQGPKLLIQFQNNGVVDDSQLPKDRFSAERLKGVDSTLKIQPAKLEDSAVYLCASSLVASGAYNEQFFGPGTRLTVL.